This is a list of T cell receptor beta chains from one sample in a study of response to subunit inactivated influenza vaccine. TCRdb processed the RT-PCR reads anew with MiXCR; each CDR3 protein has one entry. The data contain about 240,000 distinct CDR3 sequences, 12% of them singletons. Sequenced material: non-naive T cells sorted from PBMCs, taken roughly 2 weeks before vaccination. Receptors originate from a man in his forties or fifties who received an inactivated influenza vaccine. Each CDR3 is given with its conserved first and last residue.

>TRBJ1-1|TRBV27
CASSLGAEAFF
>TRBJ2-1|TRBV7-9
CASRGLGPNNEQFF
>TRBJ1-1|TRBV29-1
CSGRTGMNTEAFF
>TRBJ2-5|TRBV4-1
CASSTRRSQETQYF
>TRBJ2-1|TRBV28
CASSSEGEVDDEQFF
>TRBJ1-1|TRBV19
CASSQTVNTEAFF
>TRBJ2-7|TRBV5-1
CASSLGTTDYEQYF
>TRBJ1-2|TRBV6-2/TRBV6-3
CASSSTGIDGYTF
>TRBJ2-1|TRBV18
CASSVRSGVQFF
>TRBJ2-1|TRBV5-1
CASSPPARFEQFF
>TRBJ2-5|TRBV20-1
CSASTLAGLQETQYF
>TRBJ1-2|TRBV20-1
CSARAPDTNYGYTF
>TRBJ1-1|TRBV7-2
CASSYLRTIFF
>TRBJ1-1|TRBV18
CASSAQNRNTEAFF
>TRBJ2-1|TRBV29-1
CSVAPGANEQFF
>TRBJ2-7|TRBV11-1
CASSLGGSSGSPSRRYEQYF
>TRBJ1-1|TRBV27
CASSFPGHTEAFF
>TRBJ1-1|TRBV6-1
CASSDIHRGNTEAFF
>TRBJ2-5|TRBV4-1
CASSHPRSGGFGETQYF
>TRBJ1-6|TRBV5-1
CASSLGQINSPLHF